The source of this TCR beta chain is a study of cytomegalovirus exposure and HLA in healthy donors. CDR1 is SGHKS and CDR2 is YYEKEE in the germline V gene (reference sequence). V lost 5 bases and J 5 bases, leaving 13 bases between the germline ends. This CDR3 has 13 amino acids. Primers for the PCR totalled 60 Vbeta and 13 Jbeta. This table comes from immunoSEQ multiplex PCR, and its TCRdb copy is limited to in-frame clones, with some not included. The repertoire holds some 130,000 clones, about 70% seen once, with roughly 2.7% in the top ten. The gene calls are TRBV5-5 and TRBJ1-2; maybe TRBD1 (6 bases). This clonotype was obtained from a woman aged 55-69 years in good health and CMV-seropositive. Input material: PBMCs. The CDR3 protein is CASSLGGGYGYTF. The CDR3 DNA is TGTGCCAGCAGTCTGGGAGGGGGTTATGGCTACACCTTC.